This is a list of T cell receptor beta chains from one sample in a study of cytomegalovirus exposure and HLA in healthy donors. Clones were sequenced by immunoSEQ multiplex PCR, and TCRdb holds only the in-frame ones, with some missing. Of 200,000 to 300,000 clones in the sample, about 85% were seen once. The material sequenced was PBMCs. The receptor source for this set is a girl aged 2 to 9 in good health and CMV-seronegative. Both conserved end residues are part of each CDR3. Fields, in order: CDR3 protein, CDR3 DNA, J gene, clone size, V gene, D gene. D genes are given only for firm matches. Part of the rows lack a size; the others show once, few, many or a class for expanded clones.

cdr3_aa: CSVGWGTSGYNEQFF
cdr3_nt: TGCAGCGTTGGATGGGGGACTAGCGGCTACAATGAGCAGTTCTTC
j_call: TRBJ2-1
clone_size: .
v_call: TRBV29-1
d_call: TRBD2

cdr3_aa: CASSVVAGTQYF
cdr3_nt: TGTGCCAGCAGCGTAGTGGCGGGGACGCAGTATTTT
j_call: TRBJ2-3
clone_size: .
v_call: TRBV9
d_call: .

cdr3_aa: CSHGTAKTQYF
cdr3_nt: TGCAGTCACGGGACAGCGAAAACGCAGTATTTT
j_call: TRBJ2-3
clone_size: .
v_call: TRBV20-1
d_call: TRBD1

cdr3_aa: CASSDHRDRVRQIPSETQYF
cdr3_nt: TGCGCCAGCAGTGACCACCGGGACAGGGTACGACAAATTCCTAGTGAGACCCAGTACTTC
j_call: TRBJ2-5
clone_size: .
v_call: TRBV10-1
d_call: TRBD1

cdr3_aa: CATSIAGVTGELFF
cdr3_nt: TGTGCCACCAGCATAGCGGGAGTCACCGGGGAGCTGTTTTTT
j_call: TRBJ2-2
clone_size: .
v_call: TRBV15
d_call: TRBD2

cdr3_aa: CATRVGTAAYEQYF
cdr3_nt: TGTGCCACGCGCGTCGGGACAGCGGCCTACGAGCAGTACTTC
j_call: TRBJ2-7
clone_size: .
v_call: TRBV2
d_call: TRBD1

cdr3_aa: CASSPRAGEDTQYF
cdr3_nt: TGTGCCAGCAGCCCCCGGGCGGGAGAAGATACGCAGTATTTT
j_call: TRBJ2-3
clone_size: .
v_call: TRBV2
d_call: TRBD2

cdr3_aa: CASSEAGWGQGWAGANVLTF
cdr3_nt: TGTGCCAGCAGTGAAGCGGGTTGGGGACAGGGTTGGGCCGGGGCCAACGTCCTGACTTTC
j_call: TRBJ2-6
clone_size: .
v_call: TRBV6-1
d_call: TRBD1

cdr3_aa: CASSGTSGNNNEQFF
cdr3_nt: TGCGCCAGCAGCGGCACTAGCGGAAACAACAATGAGCAGTTCTTC
j_call: TRBJ2-1
clone_size: .
v_call: TRBV4-1
d_call: TRBD2

cdr3_aa: CASSRLGPRNEQFF
cdr3_nt: TGTGCCAGCAGTCGACTAGGGCCACGTAATGAGCAGTTCTTC
j_call: TRBJ2-1
clone_size: .
v_call: TRBV6-5
d_call: .

cdr3_aa: CASSPTTVSSGNTIYF
cdr3_nt: TGCGCCAGCAGCCCGACGACAGTTAGCTCTGGAAACACCATATATTTT
j_call: TRBJ1-3
clone_size: .
v_call: TRBV5-1
d_call: .

cdr3_aa: CASSYSLTDGYGYTF
cdr3_nt: TGTGCCAGCAGTTACTCTTTGACAGACGGCTATGGCTACACCTTC
j_call: TRBJ1-2
clone_size: few
v_call: TRBV6-6
d_call: .

cdr3_aa: CASSRKTTSGRGETQYF
cdr3_nt: TGCGCCAGCAGCCGTAAAACCACTAGCGGGAGAGGAGAGACCCAGTACTTC
j_call: TRBJ2-5
clone_size: .
v_call: TRBV4-1
d_call: TRBD2

cdr3_aa: CASSPQGYRGYGYTF
cdr3_nt: TGTGCCAGCAGCCCACAGGGATACAGGGGCTATGGCTACACCTTC
j_call: TRBJ1-2
clone_size: .
v_call: TRBV7-9
d_call: TRBD1

cdr3_aa: CASSTPGANYGYTF
cdr3_nt: TGTGCCAGTAGCACTCCGGGGGCTAACTATGGCTACACCTTC
j_call: TRBJ1-2
clone_size: .
v_call: TRBV19
d_call: .

cdr3_aa: CASSFSSTNTDTQYF
cdr3_nt: TGTGCCAGCAGCTTTTCTAGCACCAACACAGATACGCAGTATTTT
j_call: TRBJ2-3
clone_size: .
v_call: TRBV7-9
d_call: .

cdr3_aa: CASSVREGIVPGANVLTF
cdr3_nt: TGTGCCAGCAGCGTTAGGGAGGGGATTGTACCTGGGGCCAACGTCCTGACTTTC
j_call: TRBJ2-6
clone_size: few
v_call: TRBV7-9
d_call: TRBD2

cdr3_aa: CASSLTLAVGEQYF
cdr3_nt: TGTGCCAGCAGCCTCACACTAGCCGTCGGCGAGCAGTACTTC
j_call: TRBJ2-7
clone_size: .
v_call: TRBV9
d_call: .

cdr3_aa: CAWSTLGQFSGNTIYF
cdr3_nt: TGTGCCTGGAGTACCCTGGGGCAGTTCTCTGGAAACACCATATATTTT
j_call: TRBJ1-3
clone_size: once
v_call: TRBV30
d_call: .

cdr3_aa: CASRDGQGANQPQHF
cdr3_nt: TGTGCCAGCAGGGATGGACAGGGGGCAAATCAGCCCCAGCATTTT
j_call: TRBJ1-5
clone_size: .
v_call: TRBV6-5
d_call: TRBD1

cdr3_aa: CASSLAWTTGLSGNTIYF
cdr3_nt: TGTGCCAGCAGCTTGGCCTGGACCACAGGGTTATCTGGAAACACCATATATTTT
j_call: TRBJ1-3
clone_size: few
v_call: TRBV5-6
d_call: .

cdr3_aa: CATKGTGRRNEQFF
cdr3_nt: TGTGCCACCAAAGGGACAGGGAGACGAAATGAGCAGTTCTTC
j_call: TRBJ2-1
clone_size: .
v_call: TRBV19
d_call: TRBD1

cdr3_aa: CASSLGAQLEQYF
cdr3_nt: TGTGCCAGCAGCTTAGGTGCTCAACTGGAGCAGTACTTC
j_call: TRBJ2-7
clone_size: once
v_call: TRBV11-2
d_call: .

cdr3_aa: CASSLGLSGGETQYF
cdr3_nt: TGTGCCAGCAGCTTAGGACTATCCGGAGGGGAGACCCAGTACTTC
j_call: TRBJ2-5
clone_size: once
v_call: TRBV7-2
d_call: .

cdr3_aa: CASRLATGANVLTF
cdr3_nt: TGCGCCAGCAGACTCGCAACTGGGGCCAACGTCCTGACTTTC
j_call: TRBJ2-6
clone_size: .
v_call: TRBV10-2
d_call: .

cdr3_aa: CSVGPRSGGYEQYF
cdr3_nt: TGCAGCGTCGGACCGAGGAGCGGCGGATACGAGCAGTACTTC
j_call: TRBJ2-7
clone_size: .
v_call: TRBV29-1
d_call: .

cdr3_aa: CASSQERHSDTQYF
cdr3_nt: TGCGCCAGCAGCCAAGAGAGGCATTCAGATACGCAGTATTTT
j_call: TRBJ2-3
clone_size: .
v_call: TRBV4-1
d_call: .

cdr3_aa: CAISEFDRGAGTQYF
cdr3_nt: TGTGCCATCAGTGAATTCGACAGGGGGGCCGGGACCCAGTACTTC
j_call: TRBJ2-5
clone_size: .
v_call: TRBV10-3
d_call: TRBD1

cdr3_aa: CSARSGQTEAFF
cdr3_nt: TGCAGCGCACGTTCTGGACAGACGGAGGCTTTCTTT
j_call: TRBJ1-1
clone_size: .
v_call: TRBV29-1
d_call: .